The text below deals with one T cell receptor (beta chain). It has no known antigen specificity. Base-call qualities are not available, and no considerably larger clone is one nucleotide away. The CDR3 sequence holds 15 residues, the cysteine and phenylalanine included. Solely the CDR3 DNA is kept, with 45 bases framed from the first base. Clipping removes 7 bases from V and 5 bases from J, with 9 as the unmatched junction base count. From a lookup of the germline V gene, CDR1 and CDR2 are MNHEY and SVGAGI. The record originates from a study of blood T cell repertoires in COVID-19 (dated by TCRdb to 2019 to 2021). Looking at the study overall: The collaborator samples originated in the United States, Italy and Spain and spanned the acute and convalescent phases of COVID-19. Where HLA class I and class II types were available, the types were taken from metadata supplied by the sample provider, not from assay-based typing. The material from the prospective study consisted of cDNA or gDNA derived from T cells, B-cell-depleted T cells, or PBMCs. The repertoires were made available in a free public database intended to serve as a resource for research on the immune response to SARS-CoV-2. A de-identified subject ID, COVID-19 status, age in years and sex were almost always included in the sample metadata. The dataset comprised deeply sampled blood TCRbeta repertoires from subjects exposed to, actively infected with, or recovered from COVID-19. The samples were drawn from the first 160 participants of the ongoing ImmuneRACE study and from 1,254 subjects provided by 6 global collaborators. What the authors observed across the whole study: Clinical and demographic metadata were provided uncurated, with the amount varying by source and participant.

The immunoSEQ Assay, a bias-controlled multiplex PCR, was used to amplify TCRbeta CDR3 regions from genomic DNA. The original methods were these. Within the assay, amplification of reference gene primers was used to estimate how many nucleated cells each sample contained. To quantify the absolute abundance of each unique TCRbeta CDR3 rearrangement, sequence reads were collapsed and filtered. For each sample, productive Simpson clonality was calculated by taking the square root of Simpson's diversity index across productive rearrangements. TCRdb re-hosts the immuneACCESS table, in-frame sequences only. Its copies lack some clones; in the studies checked, an unresolved V gene accounts for under half of them, and the cause for the rest is not known. The V and J calls and clone size come from that table; D and trimming were worked out from the DNA. Counted in this sample were about 220,000 clones; 65% to 90% of them appeared once. 2% to 2.5% of the sample goes to the ten largest clones.

Samples from volunteer blood donors who had recovered from COVID-19 were contributed by a second Seattle source. Each collaborating institution followed its own protocols to collect whole blood in K2EDTA tubes. For TCRbeta analysis, collaborators shipped samples in one of three forms: frozen whole blood, isolated PBMCs, or DNA extracted from either of those sample types. Source material: peripheral blood. This clonotype was sampled from a man aged 40-49 years who had recovered from COVID-19. The rearranged segments are TRBV6-5 and TRBJ2-7, with 12 junctional bases fitting TRBD1. The nucleotides are TGTGCCAGCACCGATAGGGGACAGGGGGCCGACGAGCAGTACTTC. Its protein product is CASTDRGQGADEQYF.